Listed here are 14 T cell receptor beta chains from one sample, sequenced in a study of breast tumors, draining lymph nodes, adjacent tissues. TCRdb reprocessed the multiplex PCR reads via MiXCR and lists one record per CDR3 protein. The sample consists of roughly 130,000 distinct CDR3 sequences, approximately 30% of them appearing once. Axillary draining lymph nodes of breast cancer patients supplied the node samples. The sample taken for sequencing was axillary lymph node tissue. All receptors derive from a female donor with breast cancer. Some clones in this sample may be carry-over from other donors' samples.

This clonotype was seen ten or more times. The chain employs TRBV3-1 and TRBJ2-1; the match to TRBD2 covers 7 bases. There are 15 residues in the CDR3. The germline V gene encodes CDR1 LGHDT and CDR2 YNNKEL (reference sequence). V dropped 2 bases and J dropped 9; count of bases not matched to a gene: 10. The DNA of the CDR3 is TGTGCCAGCAGCCAATTTAACGGGGGGATAGGTGAGCAGTTCTTC. Its protein is CASSQFNGGIGEQFF.

This sequence joins TRBV20-1 and TRBJ2-6, with D perhaps matching TRBD2 (6 bases). Germline CDR1 DFQATT, CDR2 SNEGSKA (reference sequence). This CDR3 has 17 residues. V was cut by 2 bases and J by 0 bases, with 14 bases left in between. The CDR3 DNA reads TGCAGTGCTAGACTACAGACCGGGGGCTCTGGGGCCAACGTCCTGACTTTC. This sequence encodes CSARLQTGGSGANVLTF.

This clonotype showed up just a few times. A clone one base away is much larger, so this may be a read error. The chain employs TRBV18 and TRBJ1-2; D is undetermined. Germline V lookup: CDR1 KGHSH, CDR2 LQKENI. The length of the CDR3 is 14 residues. CDR3 nucleotide sequence: TGTGCCAGCCCACCAGTCGTCGGGTTCTATGGCTACACCTTC. Translated, it gives CASPPVVGFYGYTF.

This clonotype came up many times. The chain combines TRBV9 with TRBJ2-5; the D gene is possibly TRBD2 (6 bases). V lost 2 bases, J lost 7 bases, and 12 bases lay in between. From germline, CDR1 is SGDLS and CDR2 YYNGEE. This CDR3 has 13 amino acids. The CDR3 sequence is CASSVGGTGTQYF. The CDR3, as DNA: TGTGCCAGCAGCGTGGGAGGAACTGGGACCCAGTACTTC.

The genes are TRBV7-6 and TRBJ2-3, with TRBD1 matching 9 bases. This CDR3 is 17 amino acids long. The junction had 10 bases not matched to a gene; V was cut back by 5 bases and J by 1 base. Germline CDR1 reads SGHVS; CDR2 reads FNYEAQ. CDR3 amino acids: CASSTMGRTGGTDTQYF. CDR3 nucleotide sequence: TGTGCCAGCAGCACGATGGGACGGACAGGGGGCACAGATACGCAGTATTTT.

This clonotype was detected ten times or more. The chain joins TRBV6-1 to TRBJ1-4, with TRBD1 as a possible D gene (6 bases). The CDR3 is made up of 15 amino acids. V was shortened by 8 bases and J by 4 bases, with 17 bases between the two germline ends. Germline CDR1 is MNHNS and CDR2 is SASEGT. CDR3 amino acids: CASQREGVGNEKLFF. The CDR3, as DNA: TGTGCCAGCCAGAGGGAGGGGGTGGGTAATGAAAAACTGTTTTTT.

This clonotype has ten or more counts. This sequence joins TRBV24-1 and TRBJ2-1; D is unclear. The CDR3 runs to 12 residues. The germline V gene has CDR1 KGHDR and CDR2 SFDVKD. V gave up 7 bases and J gave up 8 bases, with 11 bases separating them. The CDR3, as DNA: TGTGCCACCAGGGGCGGTGGGGATGAGCAGTTCTTC. Translation: CATRGGGDEQFF.

This chain connects TRBV4-3 to TRBJ2-1; TRBD1 aligns across 9 bases. The V and J ends lost 1 base and 3 bases, in that order; junction bases with no gene match: 7. The CDR3 runs to 17 residues. The germline CDR1 and CDR2 sequences are LGHNA and YSLEER. The CDR3 DNA reads as TGCGCCAGCAGCCAAGCGCCGGGACAGGGAATCTACAATGAGCAGTTCTTC. Translated: CASSQAPGQGIYNEQFF.

The genes are TRBV11-2 and TRBJ2-2; TRBD1 aligns across 8 bases. This CDR3 has 13 amino acids. V shed 5 bases and J 8 bases; nucleotides not matched to a gene: 4. Germline assignment: CDR1 SGHAT and CDR2 FQNNGV. The DNA for the CDR3 is TGTGCCAGCAGCCCCGGGGACAGGGGGGAGCTGTTTTTT. Residues: CASSPGDRGELFF.

This clonotype was detected many times. An end of the junction differs from the germline gene, which may be a read error. The chain joins TRBV7-7 to TRBJ2-1; no reliable D call. The germline gives CDR1 SSHAT, CDR2 FNYEAQ (reference sequence). This CDR3 region has 13 residues. The CDR3 DNA reads TGTGCTAGCAGCCAGGACGCATTTAATGAGCAGTTCTTC. Translation gives CASSQDAFNEQFF. Combining the CDR3 with reference TRBV7-7 and TRBJ2-1 gives the whole variable domain GAGVSQSPRYKVTKRGQDVTLRCDPISSHATLYWYQQALGQGPEFLTYFNYEAQPDKSGLPSDRFSAERPEGSISTLTIQRTEQRDSAMYRCASSQDAFNEQFFGPGTRLTVL.

Many counts were recorded for this clonotype. V and J are TRBV10-3 and TRBJ2-3; no reliable D call. CDR3 length equals 13 residues. Germline CDR1 and CDR2: ENHRY and SYGVKD. Trimming took 6 bases from V and 2 from J, leaving 9 bases between them. The CDR3 DNA sequence: TGTGCCATCAGACAAACCGACACAGATACGCAGTATTTT. Translating gives CAIRQTDTDTQYF.

This clonotype was seen repeatedly, ten times or more. V usage is TRBV7-9 and J usage is TRBJ2-2, with 7 bases aligning to TRBD1. The CDR3 covers 14 residues. Trimming took 5 bases from V and 4 from J; bases not matched to a gene: 4. Per germline, CDR1 SEHNR and CDR2 FQNEAQ (reference sequence). CDR3 sequence (DNA): TGTGCCAGCAGCCCCTCAGGGGGCACCGGGGAGCTGTTTTTT. Translating gives CASSPSGGTGELFF. Complete variable domain (other parts from reference TRBV7-9 and TRBJ2-2): DTGVSQNPRHKITKRGQNVTFRCDPISEHNRLYWYRQTLGQGPEFLTYFQNEAQLEKSRLLSDRFSAERPKGSFSTLEIQRTEQGDSAMYLCASSPSGGTGELFFGEGSRLTVL.

This clonotype was seen ten or more times. The J gene is TRBJ1-2, the V gene TRBV10-2; perhaps TRBD1 as D (5 bases). The V gene's germline CDR1 is WSHSY and CDR2 SAAADI. The CDR3 has 14 residues. Trimming took off 6 bases at V and 3 bases at J, with 14 bases between the two ends. In DNA form, the CDR3 reads TGCGCCAGCAGGGACCCAGGGTGGGACTATGGCTACACCTTC. It is translated as CASRDPGWDYGYTF.

This clonotype was observed at least ten times. This chain connects TRBV5-6 to TRBJ2-2, with 8 bases identical to TRBD1. J lost 4 bases, V lost 4 bases, and 6 bases had no gene match. Germline CDR1 and CDR2: SGHDT and YYEEEE. CDR3 length: 15 residues. The CDR3 reads CASSTGTGGTGELFF. The CDR3 DNA reads TGTGCCAGCAGCACCGGGACAGGCGGCACCGGGGAGCTGTTTTTT.